This entry concerns a single TCR beta chain. Its antigen is not identified. Per the germline V gene, CDR1 is SEHNR and CDR2 is FQNEAQ (reference sequence). V lost 5 bases to trimming and J lost 3 bases, with 13 bases between them. CDR3 length: 15 residues. Following extraction, RNA underwent reverse transcription to cDNA, which served as the sequencing template. Sequencing was performed with immunoSEQ multiplex PCR; in TCRdb, only in-frame clones are kept and a portion is missing. The sample lists more than 100,000 clones, roughly 61% occurring once. These data originate in a study of CD8+ T cells in alopecia areata. Study outcomes and limitations: Resident alphabeta T cells of normal skin are also sequenced in scalp samples. Elevated clonality characterized lesional scalp relative to normal scalp, particularly in alopecia totalis/universalis. Patients showed less clear TCR sequence sharing than mice, possibly partly because of HLA diversity.

As part of sample collection, lesional scalp punch biopsies and peripheral blood were taken from alopecia areata patients. Sequencing was performed on CD4+ T cells sorted from blood, taken at week 0. This chain links TRBV7-9 with TRBJ2-2; D is possibly TRBD1 or TRBD2 (5 bases each). This TCR was recovered from a human donor with alopecia areata. The CDR3 region is CASSPRVGDTGELFF. Here the CDR3 DNA reads TGTGCCAGCAGCCCTCGGGTGGGGGACACCGGGGAGCTGTTTTTT.